These 21 T cell receptor beta chains came from one sample sequenced in a study. TCRdb re-called the 5' RACE reads with MiXCR, one entry per CDR3 protein. The data contain fewer than 50,000 distinct CDR3 sequences, roughly 22% of them singletons. Tregs were sorted as CD4+CD25+CD127-/low cells. Sequencing was carried out using Tregs sorted from a lymph node. These receptors all come from a female donor with breast cancer.

In this sample, this clonotype turned up many times. The rearrangement joins TRBV5-1 to TRBJ2-1; D gene unclear. V was pared by 4 bases and J by 0 bases, with 11 bases between. Germline-derived CDR1 and CDR2 are SGHRS and YFSETQ. This CDR3 spans 15 amino acids. The CDR3 loop reads CASSGTSSSYNEQFF. The CDR3 nucleotides read TGCGCCAGCAGCGGAACGTCGAGCTCCTACAATGAGCAGTTCTTC.

The rearrangement uses TRBV28 and TRBJ1-2; TRBD1 matches 7 bases. Trimming took 7 bases from V and 4 from J; bases not matched to a gene: 9. The CDR3 totals 14 residues. CDR1 MDHEN and CDR2 SYDVKM come from the germline V gene. The CDR3 reads CASTLNRGGYGYTF. The CDR3 nucleotides read TGTGCCAGCACCCTGAACAGGGGTGGCTATGGCTACACCTTC.

In its sample, this clonotype was seen many times. The chain combines TRBV15 with TRBJ2-5; 7 positions agree with TRBD1. The germline gives CDR1 LNHNV, CDR2 YYDKDF (reference sequence). CDR3 length: 15 amino acids. With 0 bases clipped from V and 2 bases from J, the junction kept 3 bases outside the gene matches. CDR3 residues: CATSREKGQQETQYF. The CDR3 nucleotides read TGTGCCACCAGCAGAGAAAAGGGACAGCAAGAGACCCAGTACTTC.

This clonotype is categorized as medium-sized. The V call is TRBV9, the J call TRBJ2-7, with 11 bases identical to TRBD1. J gave up 6 bases and V 6 bases, and 5 bases lay outside the gene matches. In germline, CDR1 is SGDLS, CDR2 YYNGEE. The CDR3 sequence is 13 residues long. Here the CDR3 DNA reads TGTGCCAGCACAGGACAGGGGGCGAGCGAGCAGTACTTC. Protein product: CASTGQGASEQYF. Together with reference TRBV9 and TRBJ2-7, the CDR3 gives the full variable domain: DSGVTQTPKHLITATGQRVTLRCSPRSGDLSVYWYQQSLDQGLQFLIQYYNGEERAKGNILERFSAQQFPDLHSELNLSSLELGDSALYFCASTGQGASEQYFGPGTRLTVT.

This clonotype appeared a few times. The rearrangement joins TRBV7-9 to TRBJ2-7, with 9 nucleotides matching TRBD1. Germline-derived CDR1 and CDR2 are SEHNR and FQNEAQ (reference sequence). The CDR3 length is 16 residues. The ends lost 0 bases at V and 5 bases at J; junction bases unmatched: 8. CDR3 amino acids: CASSLAPGQGTHEQYF. The CDR3 DNA reads as TGTGCCAGCAGCTTAGCTCCGGGACAGGGTACCCACGAGCAGTACTTC.

This clonotype has ten or more counts. Mismatch with germline at one junction end may stem from a read error. The chain combines TRBV4-1 with TRBJ2-5; TRBD1 might be the D (6 bases). The CDR3 is made up of 15 amino acids. CDR1 MGHRA and CDR2 YSYEKL come from the germline V gene. The CDR3 DNA reads TGCGCCAGCAGCAAAGAGGTGGCTCAGGGGGAGACCCAGTACTTC. Translating it yields CASSKEVAQGETQYF.

As to this clonotype: At one end the junction does not follow the germline gene, possibly because of a read error. This chain uses TRBV13 with TRBJ2-7; TRBD1 is a possible D gene (5 bases). This CDR3 has 15 amino acids. Germline CDR1 is PRHDT and CDR2 is FYEKMQ (reference sequence). The CDR3 bases are TGTGCCGGCAGCTCTTCAGGGATATGGGAAAACGAGCAGTACTTC. The encoded protein is CAGSSSGIWENEQYF.

In its sample, this clonotype was seen many times. The rearrangement links TRBV7-8 to TRBJ1-2; no clear D gene. There are 13 residues in the CDR3. V was cut by 1 base and J by 2 bases, with 5 bases left in between. Per germline, CDR1 SGHVS and CDR2 FQNEAQ. CDR3 sequence: CASSLGQNYGYTF. DNA for the CDR3: TGTGCCAGCAGCTTAGGGCAAAACTATGGCTACACCTTC.

As to this clonotype: One base away lies a much larger clone, so this may be a sequencing read error. The chain carries TRBV6-1 and TRBJ2-7; a possible D gene is TRBD2 (6 bases). This CDR3 is built from 14 residues. Per the germline V gene, CDR1 is MNHNS and CDR2 is SASEGT. With 8 bases removed from V and 2 bases from J, the gap between germline ends came to 16 bases. The CDR3 reads CASLPQWEAYEQYF. The CDR3 nucleotides are TGTGCCAGCCTACCCCAGTGGGAGGCCTACGAGCAGTACTTC.

This clonotype was seen only a few times. The rearrangement joins TRBV24-1 to TRBJ2-5; 13 positions agree with TRBD2. The CDR3 has 15 amino acids. In germline, CDR1 is KGHDR, CDR2 SFDVKD. The ends lost 5 bases at V and 4 bases at J; junction bases unmatched: 3. In nucleotides, the CDR3 is TGTGCCACCAGTGCGGGACTAGCGGGAAGAGAGACCCAGTACTTC. Its protein product is CATSAGLAGRETQYF.

A few counts support this clonotype. The V and J genes are TRBV18 and TRBJ2-7; 10 bases are shared with TRBD1. The junction had 12 bases not matched to a gene; V was cut back by 3 bases and J by 4 bases. From germline, CDR1 is KGHSH and CDR2 LQKENI. The CDR3 has 17 residues. The CDR3 loop reads CASSPGRGQGIRYEQYF. The CDR3 DNA follows: TGTGCCAGCTCACCGGGGCGGGGACAGGGGATCCGTTACGAGCAGTACTTC.

V is TRBV2 and J is TRBJ1-1; 9 nucleotides agree with TRBD1. V gave up 4 bases and J gave up 7 bases; unmatched junction bases: 10. CDR3 length equals 15 residues. Germline V gene sequence: CDR1 SNHLY, CDR2 FYNNEI. DNA for the CDR3: TGTGCCAGCAGTGGAAACCGGGACAGGGCGGGTGAAGCTTTCTTT. Residues: CASSGNRDRAGEAFF.

In this sample, this clonotype turned up many times. V gene TRBV5-1 combines with J gene TRBJ2-1; the D is unclear. Germline V gives CDR1 SGHRS, CDR2 YFSETQ. CDR3 length equals 14 residues. The V end was cut by 4 bases, the J end by 6 bases, with 14 bases between. This chain's CDR3 is CASSPLSPGNEQFF. CDR3 DNA: TGCGCCAGCAGCCCCCTATCCCCGGGCAATGAGCAGTTCTTC.

This clonotype was seen more than once but under ten times. This chain uses TRBV3-1 with TRBJ1-3; D remains unclear. This CDR3 spans 16 amino acids. V was shortened by 4 bases and J by 4 bases, with 17 bases between the two germline ends. Germline V gene data show CDR1 as LGHDT and CDR2 as YNNKEL (reference sequence). CDR3 in DNA: TGTGCCAGCAGCCCCTACCGGTTTTTTGGGGGAAACACCATATATTTT. Its protein is CASSPYRFFGGNTIYF.

The rearrangement joins TRBV24-1 to TRBJ2-6; D unclear. Germline CDR1 is KGHDR and CDR2 is SFDVKD. V was clipped by 3 bases and J by 0 bases, with 8 bases between them. This CDR3 is 16 amino acids long. The CDR3, as DNA: TGTGCCACCAGTGATCGCCGGATCTCTGGGGCCAACGTCCTGACTTTC. It encodes CATSDRRISGANVLTF.

This clonotype was counted only a few times. The chain combines TRBV28 with TRBJ2-7, with 11 bases that match TRBD2. Germline V CDR1 and CDR2: MDHEN, SYDVKM. This CDR3 is built from 16 residues. Germline trimming cut 6 bases from V and 5 bases from J; bases unmatched to any gene: 12. The DNA for the CDR3 is TGTGCCAGCAGCCGCCCGGGACTAGCGGTCGAGGACGAGCAGTACTTC. Its translation is CASSRPGLAVEDEQYF.

The DNA for the CDR3 is TGCAGCGTTGAAAGGGACACCCATAGCTCCTACGAGCAGTACTTC. As protein: CSVERDTHSSYEQYF. The chain uses TRBV29-1 and TRBJ2-7; possible D gene TRBD1, 6 bases. In germline, CDR1 is SQVTM, CDR2 ANQGSEA. CDR3 length equals 15 residues. V was clipped by 2 bases and J by 0 bases, with 14 bases between them.

With respect to this clonotype: A much bigger clone sits one base away, suggesting this may be a read error. The chain links TRBV7-3 to TRBJ2-7; 7 bases fit TRBD2. Germline CDR1 SGHTA, CDR2 FQGTGA. CDR3 length: 15 residues. In DNA form, the CDR3 reads TGTGCCGGCAGCCTCGGCGGGAGTAGTTCCTACGAGCAGTACTTC. It yields the protein CAGSLGGSSSYEQYF.

This clonotype appeared a few times. The chain employs TRBV10-3 and TRBJ2-2, with 13 nucleotides matching TRBD2. The J segment lost 3 bases and the V segment lost 6 bases, leaving 1 base of the junction unmatched. Germline CDR1 reads ENHRY; CDR2 reads SYGVKD. CDR3 size: 15 residues. CDR3 sequence (DNA): TGTGCCATCAGCGGGACTAGCGGGGACACCGGGGAGCTGTTTTTT. Protein product: CAISGTSGDTGELFF.

As concerns this clonotype: A single base separates this from a much larger clone, so it may be a read error. The DNA of the CDR3 is TGTGCCAGCAGCTCGGACTATCAGCGCCAGCATTTT. Encoded protein: CASSSDYQRQHF. V is TRBV7-9 and J is TRBJ1-5, with D uncertain. Germline V gene sequence: CDR1 SEHNR, CDR2 FQNEAQ (reference sequence). The CDR3 loop spans 12 amino acids.

V gene TRBV4-1 combines with J gene TRBJ2-5, with D perhaps TRBD1 or TRBD2 (5 bases each). The length of the CDR3 is 14 residues. Germline-derived CDR1 and CDR2 are MGHRA and YSYEKL. The V end lost 0 bases, the J end lost 8 bases, and 13 bases lay between the germline ends. The chain's CDR3 is CASSQDAGTKTQYF. The DNA for the CDR3 is TGCGCCAGCAGCCAAGACGCCGGGACGAAAACCCAGTACTTC.